These 31 T cell receptor beta chains were sequenced from one sample in a study of control samples from healthy donors and cancer patients. The data were produced by immunoSEQ multiplex PCR, yet TCRdb's version contains in-frame clones alone and is incomplete. The sample holds around 110,000 clones, 85% to 90% seen once. The sequenced sample was blood. The receptors derive from a woman in her 70s in good health.

V usage is TRBV3-1 (or the pseudogene TRBV3-2) and J usage is TRBJ2-5, with D tentatively TRBD2 (5 bases). The germline V and J ends were trimmed by 2 bases and 5 bases, with 15 bases remaining between them. The CDR3 covers 15 residues. Germline lookup yields CDR1 LGHDT and CDR2 YNNKEL (reference sequence). The CDR3 is CASSQTLAPYETQYF. CDR3 DNA: TGTGCCAGCAGCCAAACGCTAGCACCCTATGAGACCCAGTACTTC.

The rearrangement joins TRBV7-2 to TRBJ2-1; D is possibly TRBD1 (5 bases). CDR1 is SGHTA, CDR2 FQGNSA, per germline. V was trimmed by 4 bases and J by 0 bases, leaving 13 bases between them. This CDR3 comprises 16 residues. CDR3 sequence: CASSSDRDLSYNEQFF. CDR3 DNA: TGTGCCAGCAGCTCCGACAGAGACCTCTCCTACAATGAGCAGTTCTTC.

The chain recombines TRBV5-4 with TRBJ1-1, with unresolved D. Germline CDR1 is SGHNT and CDR2 is YYREEE (reference sequence). The V gene lost 1 base and the J gene lost 1 base, with 8 bases spanning the gap. This CDR3 is 14 amino acids long. CDR3 protein: CASSLRAENTEAFF. In DNA, the CDR3 is TGTGCCAGCAGCTTGCGTGCGGAGAACACTGAAGCTTTCTTT. The full variable domain, rest sourced from reference TRBV5-4 and TRBJ1-1, is ETGVTQSPTHLIKTRGQQVTLRCSSQSGHNTVSWYQQALGQGPQFIFQYYREEENGRGNFPPRFSGLQFPNYSSELNVNALELDDSALYLCASSLRAENTEAFFGQGTRLTVV.

The rearrangement uses TRBV19 and TRBJ1-2; D is unresolved. V lost 1 base and J lost 2, with 8 bases in between. Looked up from germline, CDR1 is LNHDA and CDR2 is SQIVND (reference sequence). The CDR3 is 14 residues long. The CDR3 protein is CASSIANSNYGYTF. The CDR3 DNA follows: TGTGCCAGTAGTATAGCTAACAGCAACTATGGCTACACCTTC.

This clone was found once. The chain uses TRBV11-3 and TRBJ2-7; 8 nucleotides match TRBD1. CDR3 length: 15 amino acids. Germline V CDR1 and CDR2: SGHNT, YENEEA. Trimming took 5 bases from V and 4 from J; bases not matched to a gene: 10. The CDR3 is CASSTGTGEGYEQYF. CDR3 nucleotides: TGTGCCAGCAGCACGGGGACAGGCGAGGGGTACGAGCAGTACTTC.

In this sample, this clone turned up once. The V call is TRBV18, the J call TRBJ2-7; D may match TRBD1 or TRBD2 (5 bases each). Germline CDR1 KGHSH, CDR2 LQKENI. The CDR3 length is 15 residues. The V and J ends lost 1 base and 5 bases respectively, with 15 bases between them. CDR3 DNA sequence: TGTGCCAGCTCACCACGGGGCAGGGACGACAACGAGCAGTACTTC. Its translation is CASSPRGRDDNEQYF. Full variable domain (rest looked up from reference TRBV18 and TRBJ2-7): NAGVMQNPRHLVRRRGQEARLRCSPMKGHSHVYWYRQLPEEGLKFMVYLQKENIIDESGMPKERFSAEFPKEGPSILRIQQVVRGDSAAYFCASSPRGRDDNEQYFGPGTRLTVT.

The rearrangement joins TRBV14 to TRBJ2-2, with D possibly being TRBD2 (5 bases). V was trimmed by 4 bases and J by 1 base, leaving 7 bases between them. Per germline, CDR1 SGHDN and CDR2 FVKESK. The CDR3 is made up of 14 amino acids. For the CDR3, the DNA is TGTGCCAGCAGCCGCGGAGGGAACACCGGGGAGCTGTTTTTT. Translated, it gives CASSRGGNTGELFF.

V gene TRBV6-1 combines with J gene TRBJ1-5; no reliable D call. Germline CDR1 reads MNHNS; CDR2 reads SASEGT. The CDR3 extends over 16 amino acids. Trimming removed 0 bases from V and 0 bases from J, with 9 bases in between. The CDR3 DNA is TGTGCCAGCAGTGAAGCAACAGCTCGTAGCAATCAGCCCCAGCATTTT. It translates to CASSEATARSNQPQHF.

The chain joins TRBV18 to TRBJ2-5; 8 bases are shared with TRBD2. The CDR3 totals 15 residues. Germline loops: CDR1 KGHSH, CDR2 LQKENI. J gave up 4 bases and V 6 bases, and 10 bases lay outside the gene matches. CDR3 DNA: TGTGCCAGCTCCCCCACGGCGGGGGGTTTAGAGACCCAGTACTTC. Translating gives CASSPTAGGLETQYF.

The V call is TRBV5-5, the J call TRBJ1-4; D remains ambiguous. Germline-derived CDR1 and CDR2 are SGHKS and YYEKEE (reference sequence). The CDR3 contains 15 residues. Trimming pared 0 bases from V and 4 bases from J, leaving 10 bases between. The CDR3 sequence: CASSLGQAINEKLFF. The CDR3 DNA reads as TGTGCCAGCAGCTTGGGACAAGCGATTAATGAAAAACTGTTTTTT.

The chain is built from TRBV7-2 and TRBJ1-5; 11 bases match TRBD1. The length of the CDR3 is 14 residues. Germline assignment: CDR1 SGHTA and CDR2 FQGNSA. J gave up 7 bases and V 5 bases, and 4 bases lay outside the gene matches. CDR3 residues: CASSPRTGGQPQHF. Here the CDR3 DNA reads TGTGCCAGCAGCCCGCGGACAGGGGGCCAGCCCCAGCATTTT.

The V call is TRBV15, the J call TRBJ2-7; perhaps D is TRBD1 or TRBD2 (6 bases each). Germline CDR1 LNHNV, CDR2 YYDKDF (reference sequence). This CDR3 spans 14 amino acids. Trimming removed 1 base from V and 2 bases from J, with 9 bases in between. In DNA, the CDR3 is TGTGCCACCAGCAGAGGGGGGGCGACCTACGAGCAGTACTTC. Translated: CATSRGGATYEQYF.

This CDR3 reads CASGPRTGILTEAFF. The CDR3 DNA reads TGTGCCAGCGGCCCCCGGACAGGGATCCTCACTGAAGCTTTCTTT. The rearrangement joins TRBV11-2 to TRBJ1-1; TRBD1 aligns across 8 bases. The CDR3 has 15 residues. In germline, CDR1 is SGHAT, CDR2 FQNNGV. Trimming at V came to 8 bases and at J to 4 bases, leaving 12 bases not matched to a gene. The whole variable domain, filled in from reference TRBV11-2 and TRBJ1-1, reads EAGVAQSPRYKIIEKRQSVAFWCNPISGHATLYWYQQILGQGPKLLIQFQNNGVVDDSQLPKDRFSAERLKGVDSTLKIQPAKLEDSAVYLCASGPRTGILTEAFFGQGTRLTVV.

The rearrangement links TRBV7-9 to TRBJ2-1; possible D gene TRBD2, 6 bases. The V end was cut by 1 base, the J end by 9 bases, with 22 bases between. Germline-derived CDR1 and CDR2 are SEHNR and FQNEAQ (reference sequence). This CDR3 contains 17 residues. The CDR3 is CASSLGGAGGGVGEQFF. CDR3 DNA sequence: TGTGCCAGCAGCTTAGGAGGAGCGGGCGGCGGGGTCGGTGAGCAGTTCTTC.

Here the CDR3 reads CASSRGLAGGDEQFF. The CDR3 bases are TGTGCCAGCAGCCGGGGACTAGCGGGGGGAGATGAGCAGTTCTTC. The chain couples TRBV5-4 to TRBJ2-1, with 15 bases fitting TRBD2. Trimming at V came to 4 bases and at J to 8 bases, leaving 4 bases not matched to a gene. CDR1 is SGHNT, CDR2 YYREEE, per germline (reference sequence). There are 15 residues in the CDR3.

The chain combines TRBV19 with TRBJ1-2; unclear D gene. The germline CDR1 and CDR2 sequences are LNHDA and SQIVND (reference sequence). This CDR3 contains 13 residues. Trimming removed 0 bases from V and 6 bases from J, with 8 bases in between. CDR3 amino acids: CASSIDLTDGYTF. The CDR3 DNA sequence: TGTGCCAGTAGTATAGACCTAACAGATGGCTACACCTTC.

The chain links TRBV7-6 to TRBJ2-1; maybe TRBD1 (6 bases). Germline V gene lookup returns CDR1 SGHVS and CDR2 FNYEAQ. V was cut by 0 bases and J by 4 bases, with 13 bases left in between. The CDR3 is 16 residues long. The CDR3 loop reads CASSLAHGQTYNEQFF. The CDR3 DNA reads TGTGCCAGCAGCTTAGCGCACGGACAGACATACAATGAGCAGTTCTTC.

This clone was seen only a few times. This chain links TRBV5-6 with TRBJ1-6; 8 nucleotides agree with TRBD1. Trimming at V came to 4 bases and at J to 2 bases, leaving 5 bases not matched to a gene. The CDR3 consists of 16 residues. Germline CDR1 reads SGHDT; CDR2 reads YYEEEE. CDR3 amino acids: CASSGRDRTYNSPLHF. CDR3 coding DNA: TGTGCCAGCAGCGGACGGGACAGGACCTATAATTCACCCCTCCACTTT.

The rearrangement links TRBV7-2 to TRBJ1-5; a possible D gene is TRBD1 (6 bases). Germline V gene data show CDR1 as SGHTA and CDR2 as FQGNSA. The CDR3 sequence is 16 residues long. Trimming took off 5 bases at V and 4 bases at J, with 18 bases between the two ends. For the CDR3, the DNA is TGTGCCAGCAGCCTAAACTCCGGGACACCTAATCAGCCCCAGCATTTT. This translates into CASSLNSGTPNQPQHF.

The chain combines TRBV9 with TRBJ2-2, with D hard to call. V was trimmed by 4 bases and J by 5 bases, leaving 12 bases between them. The CDR3 has 14 amino acids. Germline CDR1 reads SGDLS; CDR2 reads YYNGEE. The CDR3 is CASSLSVLTGELFF. As DNA, the CDR3 is TGTGCCAGCAGCCTCTCAGTTCTGACCGGGGAGCTGTTTTTT. The full variable domain, rest sourced from reference TRBV9 and TRBJ2-2, is DSGVTQTPKHLITATGQRVTLRCSPRSGDLSVYWYQQSLDQGLQFLIQYYNGEERAKGNILERFSAQQFPDLHSELNLSSLELGDSALYFCASSLSVLTGELFFGEGSRLTVL.

The genes are TRBV19 and TRBJ2-1; a possible D gene is TRBD2 (5 bases). Germline assignment: CDR1 LNHDA and CDR2 SQIVND (reference sequence). This CDR3 is 16 amino acids long. V was cut by 5 bases and J by 0 bases, with 14 bases left in between. Here the CDR3 reads CASSQGLASSYNEQFF. In DNA, the CDR3 is TGTGCCAGTAGTCAAGGACTGGCTAGCTCCTACAATGAGCAGTTCTTC.

V gene TRBV9 combines with J gene TRBJ1-3; D unclear. Per the germline V gene, CDR1 is SGDLS and CDR2 is YYNGEE. The CDR3 covers 14 residues. V was shortened by 3 bases and J by 1 base, with 8 bases between the two germline ends. The CDR3 DNA reads as TGTGCCAGCAGCGAGGGAGGATCTGGAAACACCATATATTTT. Amino acid sequence: CASSEGGSGNTIYF.

The chain employs TRBV24-1 and TRBJ2-3; D is undetermined. Germline CDR1 and CDR2: KGHDR and SFDVKD. The CDR3 is made up of 9 amino acids. Trimming shortened V by 10 bases and J by 7 bases, and 5 bases separated the two germline ends. CDR3 protein: CATPYTQYF. The CDR3 nucleotides read TGTGCCACGCCCTATACGCAGTATTTT.

This chain links TRBV4-1 with TRBJ2-7, with D uncertain. V was cut by 0 bases and J by 2 bases, with 11 bases left in between. This CDR3 has 15 residues. Germline V gives CDR1 MGHRA, CDR2 YSYEKL. DNA for the CDR3: TGCGCCAGCAGCCAAGATGTCACGACTGCCTACGAGCAGTACTTC. Its protein product is CASSQDVTTAYEQYF.

The chain is built from TRBV20-1 and TRBJ1-4, with D unclear. This CDR3 spans 11 amino acids. Germline CDR1 DFQATT, CDR2 SNEGSKA (reference sequence). Trimming pared 7 bases from V and 8 bases from J, leaving 11 bases between. The CDR3 loop is CSVPRSEKLFF. The CDR3 region has the DNA TGCAGTGTCCCACGGTCAGAAAAACTGTTTTTT.

The chain recombines TRBV5-5 with TRBJ1-6; D is unclear. Trimming removed 5 bases from V and 7 bases from J, with 16 bases in between. Germline lookup yields CDR1 SGHKS and CDR2 YYEKEE (reference sequence). The CDR3 runs to 15 residues. In DNA form, the CDR3 reads TGTGCCAGCAGTTTGAGGGAAACGGGCAATTCACCCCTCCACTTT. Its protein is CASSLRETGNSPLHF.

The chain employs TRBV5-6 and TRBJ2-7, with D tentatively TRBD1 (6 bases). Trimming removed 3 bases from V and 3 bases from J, with 10 bases in between. The CDR3 runs to 13 residues. Looked up from germline, CDR1 is SGHDT and CDR2 is YYEEEE. The CDR3 region is CASSWGPNYEQYF. The CDR3 nucleotides are TGTGCCAGCAGCTGGGGGCCCAACTACGAGCAGTACTTC.

The chain uses TRBV6-2 or TRBV6-3 and TRBJ1-1, with TRBD1 as a possible D gene (5 bases). Germline loops: CDR1 MNHEY, CDR2 SVGEGT. The germline V and J ends were trimmed by 0 bases and 1 base, with 18 bases remaining between them. The CDR3 contains 18 residues. CDR3 sequence reads: CASSYSLGGGPENTEAFF. CDR3 in DNA: TGTGCCAGCAGTTACTCCCTCGGGGGAGGCCCCGAGAACACTGAAGCTTTCTTT.

This chain connects TRBV5-1 to TRBJ1-6; D unresolved. Trimming removed 0 bases from V and 9 bases from J, with 10 bases in between. CDR3 length: 14 amino acids. Germline CDR1 reads SGHRS; CDR2 reads YFSETQ. CDR3 sequence (DNA): TGCGCCAGCAGCTTGGGGCAGTTAGGTTCACCCCTCCACTTT. Encoded protein: CASSLGQLGSPLHF. The full variable domain, in which reference TRBV5-1 and TRBJ1-6 provide the parts outside the CDR3, is KAGVTQTPRYLIKTRGQQVTLSCSPISGHRSVSWYQQTPGQGLQFLFEYFSETQRNKGNFPGRFSGRQFSNSRSEMNVSTLELGDSALYLCASSLGQLGSPLHFGNGTRLTVT.

The chain combines TRBV5-1 with TRBJ2-2; no firm D call. The V and J ends lost 6 bases and 4 bases respectively, with 13 bases between them. The CDR3 length is 14 residues. Germline lookup yields CDR1 SGHRS and CDR2 YFSETQ. In nucleotides, the CDR3 is TGCGCCAGCATGCTGTCTTGGGGCACCGGGGAGCTGTTTTTT. Translated, it gives CASMLSWGTGELFF.

V and J are TRBV5-5 and TRBJ1-4; 7 bases line up with TRBD1. V was clipped by 2 bases and J by 7 bases; unmatched bases: 5. There are 14 residues in the CDR3. CDR1 is SGHKS, CDR2 YYEKEE, per germline (reference sequence). CDR3 amino acids: CASSFTGEGEKLFF. Here the CDR3 DNA reads TGTGCCAGCAGCTTTACAGGGGAAGGTGAAAAACTGTTTTTT.